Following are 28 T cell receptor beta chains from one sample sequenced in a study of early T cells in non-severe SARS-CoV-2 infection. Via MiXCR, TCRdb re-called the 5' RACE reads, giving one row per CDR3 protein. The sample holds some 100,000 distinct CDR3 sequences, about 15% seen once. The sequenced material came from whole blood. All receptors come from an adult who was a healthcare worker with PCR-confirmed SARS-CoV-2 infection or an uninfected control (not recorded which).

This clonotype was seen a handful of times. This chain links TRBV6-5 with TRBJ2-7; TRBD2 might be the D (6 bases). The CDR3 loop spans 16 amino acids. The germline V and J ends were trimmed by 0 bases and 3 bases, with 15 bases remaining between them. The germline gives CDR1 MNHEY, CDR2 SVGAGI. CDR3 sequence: CASSYSLLRRDYEQYV. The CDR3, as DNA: TGTGCCAGCAGTTACTCACTGCTGCGGCGGGACTACGAGCAGTACGTC.

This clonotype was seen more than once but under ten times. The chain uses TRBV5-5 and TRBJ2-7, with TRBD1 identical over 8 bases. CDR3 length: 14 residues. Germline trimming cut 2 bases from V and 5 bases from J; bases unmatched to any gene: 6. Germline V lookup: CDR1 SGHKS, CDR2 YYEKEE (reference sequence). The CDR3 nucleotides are TGTGCCAGCAGCTTAGGGCAGGGGGCACACGAGCAGTACGTC. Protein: CASSLGQGAHEQYV.

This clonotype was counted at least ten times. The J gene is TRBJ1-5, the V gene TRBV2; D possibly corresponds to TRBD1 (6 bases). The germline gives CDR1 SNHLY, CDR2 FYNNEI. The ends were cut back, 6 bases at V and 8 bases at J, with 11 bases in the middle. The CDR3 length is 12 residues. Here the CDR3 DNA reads TGTGCCAGCAGACAGGGAGCGAAGCCCCAGCATTTT. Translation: CASRQGAKPQHF.

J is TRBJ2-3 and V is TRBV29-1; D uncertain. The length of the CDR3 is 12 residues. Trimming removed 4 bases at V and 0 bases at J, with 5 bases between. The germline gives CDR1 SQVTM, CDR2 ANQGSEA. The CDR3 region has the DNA TGCAGCGTTGTGGAGAGCACAGATACGCAGTATTTT. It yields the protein CSVVESTDTQYF.

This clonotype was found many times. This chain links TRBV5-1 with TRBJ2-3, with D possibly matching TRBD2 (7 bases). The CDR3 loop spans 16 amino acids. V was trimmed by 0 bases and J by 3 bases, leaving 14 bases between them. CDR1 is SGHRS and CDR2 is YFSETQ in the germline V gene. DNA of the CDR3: TGCGCCAGCAGCTTGGACGTGGGGGGGCCAACAGATACGCAGTATTTT. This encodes CASSLDVGGPTDTQYF.

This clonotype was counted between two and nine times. The CDR3 DNA reads as TGTGCCAGCAGCCAAGCGGGTAGCTCCTACGAGCAGTACGTC. Translated: CASSQAGSSYEQYV. The chain is built from TRBV14 and TRBJ2-7; unclear D gene. Germline V gene lookup returns CDR1 SGHDN and CDR2 FVKESK. The V end was cut by 1 base, the J end by 0 bases, with 7 bases between. The CDR3 runs to 14 residues.

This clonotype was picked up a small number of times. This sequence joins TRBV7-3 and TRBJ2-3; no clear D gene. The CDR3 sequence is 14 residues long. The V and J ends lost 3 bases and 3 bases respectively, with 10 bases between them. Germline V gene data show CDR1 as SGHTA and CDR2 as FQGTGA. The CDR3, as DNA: TGTGCCAGCAGCTTTGAGCTGGGAACAGATACGCAGTATTTT. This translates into CASSFELGTDTQYF.

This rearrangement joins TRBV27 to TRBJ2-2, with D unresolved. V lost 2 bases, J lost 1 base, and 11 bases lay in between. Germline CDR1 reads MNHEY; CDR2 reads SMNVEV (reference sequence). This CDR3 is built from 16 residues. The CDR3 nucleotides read TGTGCCAGCAGTTTAGTCTATGGGGTGAACACCGGGGAGCTGTTTTTT. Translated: CASSLVYGVNTGELFF.

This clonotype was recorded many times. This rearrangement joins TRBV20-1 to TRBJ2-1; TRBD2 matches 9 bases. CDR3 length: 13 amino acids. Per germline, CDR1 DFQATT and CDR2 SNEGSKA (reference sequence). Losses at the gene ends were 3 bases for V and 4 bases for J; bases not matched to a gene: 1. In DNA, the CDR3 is TGCAGTGCTAGCCTAGCGGGATACAATGAGCAGTTCTTC. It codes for CSASLAGYNEQFF.

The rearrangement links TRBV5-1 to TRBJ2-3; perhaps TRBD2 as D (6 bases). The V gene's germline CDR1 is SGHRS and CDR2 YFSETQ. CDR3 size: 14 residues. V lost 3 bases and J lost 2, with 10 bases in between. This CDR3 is CASSWRDSTDTQYF. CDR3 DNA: TGCGCCAGCAGCTGGCGGGACTCCACAGATACGCAGTATTTT.

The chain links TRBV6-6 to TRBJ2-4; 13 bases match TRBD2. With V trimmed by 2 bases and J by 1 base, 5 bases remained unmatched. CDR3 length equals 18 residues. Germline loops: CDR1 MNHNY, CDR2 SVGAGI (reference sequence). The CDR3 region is CASSYVTSGGAAKNIQYF. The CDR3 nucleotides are TGTGCCAGCAGTTACGTTACTAGCGGGGGGGCGGCCAAAAACATTCAGTACTTC.

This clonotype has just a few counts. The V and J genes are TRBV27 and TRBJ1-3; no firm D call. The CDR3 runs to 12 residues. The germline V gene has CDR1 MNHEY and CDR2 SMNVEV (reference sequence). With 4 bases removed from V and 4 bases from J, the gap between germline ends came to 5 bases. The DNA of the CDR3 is TGTGCCAGCAGTTCCGGGGGAAACACCATATATTTT. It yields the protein CASSSGGNTIYF.

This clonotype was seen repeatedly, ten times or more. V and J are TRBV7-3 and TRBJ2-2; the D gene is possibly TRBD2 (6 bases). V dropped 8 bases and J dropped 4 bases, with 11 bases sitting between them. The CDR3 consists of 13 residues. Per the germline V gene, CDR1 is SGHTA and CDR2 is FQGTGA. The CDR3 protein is CASGLGGTGELFF. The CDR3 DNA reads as TGTGCCAGCGGATTGGGAGGCACCGGGGAGCTGTTTTTT.

Written as DNA, the CDR3 is TGTGCCAGTAGGGGTAAGGGCGGCGGTCAGCCCCAGCATTTT. It specifies CASRGKGGGQPQHF. The chain links TRBV19 to TRBJ1-5; D is unclear. The CDR3 has 14 amino acids. Per the germline V gene, CDR1 is LNHDA and CDR2 is SQIVND (reference sequence). V was cut by 6 bases and J by 6 bases, with 15 bases left in between.

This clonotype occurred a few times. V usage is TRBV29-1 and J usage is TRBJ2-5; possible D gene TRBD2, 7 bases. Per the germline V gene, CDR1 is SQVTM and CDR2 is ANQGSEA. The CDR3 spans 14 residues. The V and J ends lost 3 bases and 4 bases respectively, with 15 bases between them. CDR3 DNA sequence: TGCAGCGTTGAGGGACGGGGGGCCAGAGAGACCCAGTACTTC. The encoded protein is CSVEGRGARETQYF. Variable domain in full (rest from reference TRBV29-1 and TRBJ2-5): SAVISQKPSRDICQRGTSLTIQCQVDSQVTMMFWYRQQPGQSLTLIATANQGSEATYESGFVIDKFPISRPNLTFSTLTVSNMSPEDSSIYLCSVEGRGARETQYFGPGTRLLVL.

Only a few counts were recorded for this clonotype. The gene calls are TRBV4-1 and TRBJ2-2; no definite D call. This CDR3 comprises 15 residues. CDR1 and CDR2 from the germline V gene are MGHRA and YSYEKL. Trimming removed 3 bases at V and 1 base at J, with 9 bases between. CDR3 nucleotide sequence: TGCGCCAGCAGCCAGCCCGACCGGAACACCGGGGAGCTGTTTTTT. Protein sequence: CASSQPDRNTGELFF.

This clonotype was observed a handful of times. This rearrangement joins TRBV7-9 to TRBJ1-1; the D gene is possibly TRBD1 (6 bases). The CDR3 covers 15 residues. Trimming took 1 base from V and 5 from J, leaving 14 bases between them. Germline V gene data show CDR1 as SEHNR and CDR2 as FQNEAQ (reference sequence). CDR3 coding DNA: TGTGCCAGCAGCTTAGTCCGGGGGGCGCGTACTGAAGCTTTCTTT. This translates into CASSLVRGARTEAFF.

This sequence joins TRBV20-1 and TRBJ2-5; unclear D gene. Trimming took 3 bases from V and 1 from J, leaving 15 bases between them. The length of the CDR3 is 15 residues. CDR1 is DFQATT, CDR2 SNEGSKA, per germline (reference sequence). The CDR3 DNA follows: TGCAGTGCTAGTGGCGGAATAGGTTTCCAAGAGACCCAGTACTTC. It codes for CSASGGIGFQETQYF.

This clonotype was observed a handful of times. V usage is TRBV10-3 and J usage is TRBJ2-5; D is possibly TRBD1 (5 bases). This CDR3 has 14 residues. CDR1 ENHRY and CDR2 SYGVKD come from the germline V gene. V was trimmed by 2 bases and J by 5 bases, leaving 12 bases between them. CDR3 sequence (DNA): TGTGCCATCAGTGAGATAGGGGCAGGGGAGACCCAGTACTTC. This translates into CAISEIGAGETQYF.

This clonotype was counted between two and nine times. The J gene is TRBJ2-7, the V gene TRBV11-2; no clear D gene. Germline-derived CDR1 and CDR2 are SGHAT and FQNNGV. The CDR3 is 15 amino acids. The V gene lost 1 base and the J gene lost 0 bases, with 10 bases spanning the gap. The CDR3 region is CASSLGHRSSYEQYV. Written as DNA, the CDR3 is TGTGCCAGCAGCTTAGGGCACCGGAGCTCCTACGAGCAGTACGTC.

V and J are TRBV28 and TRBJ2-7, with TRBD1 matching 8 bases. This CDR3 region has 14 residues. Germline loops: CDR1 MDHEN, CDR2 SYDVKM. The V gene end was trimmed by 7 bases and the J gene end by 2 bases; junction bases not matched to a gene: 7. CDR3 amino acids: CASNTGTGAYEQYV. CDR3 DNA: TGTGCCAGCAATACCGGGACAGGAGCCTACGAGCAGTACGTC.

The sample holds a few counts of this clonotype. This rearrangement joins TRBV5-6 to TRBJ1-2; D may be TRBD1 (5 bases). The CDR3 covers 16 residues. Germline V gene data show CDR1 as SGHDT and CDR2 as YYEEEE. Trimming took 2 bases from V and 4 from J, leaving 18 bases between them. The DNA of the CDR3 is TGTGCCAGCAGCTTCTCCGGGACTGAAAGTGTCTATGGCTACACCTTC. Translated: CASSFSGTESVYGYTF.

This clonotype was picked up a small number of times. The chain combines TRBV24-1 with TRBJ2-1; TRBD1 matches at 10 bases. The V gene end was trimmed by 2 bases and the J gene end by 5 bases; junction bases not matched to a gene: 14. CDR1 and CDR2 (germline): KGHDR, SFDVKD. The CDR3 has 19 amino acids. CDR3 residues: CATSDSLLKGQGRDNEQFF. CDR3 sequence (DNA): TGTGCCACCAGTGATTCGCTATTAAAGGGACAGGGGAGGGACAATGAGCAGTTCTTC.

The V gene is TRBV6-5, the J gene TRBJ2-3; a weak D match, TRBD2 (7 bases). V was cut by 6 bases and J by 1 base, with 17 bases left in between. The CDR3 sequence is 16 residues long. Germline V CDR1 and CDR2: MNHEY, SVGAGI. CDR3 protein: CASRPPGGRGTDTQYF. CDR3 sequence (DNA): TGTGCCAGCAGGCCCCCGGGGGGCAGGGGCACAGATACGCAGTATTTT.

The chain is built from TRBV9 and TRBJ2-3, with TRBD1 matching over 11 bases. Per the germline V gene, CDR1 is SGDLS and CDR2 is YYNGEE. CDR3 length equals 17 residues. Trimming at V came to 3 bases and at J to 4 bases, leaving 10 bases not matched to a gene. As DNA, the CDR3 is TGTGCCAGCAGCGCGATTGGACAGGGGGCGCGGTCAGATACGCAGTATTTT. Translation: CASSAIGQGARSDTQYF.

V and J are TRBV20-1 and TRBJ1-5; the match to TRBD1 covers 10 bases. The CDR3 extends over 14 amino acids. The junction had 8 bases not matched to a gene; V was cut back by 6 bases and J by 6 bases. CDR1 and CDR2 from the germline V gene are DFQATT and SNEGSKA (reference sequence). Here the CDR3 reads CSARTGGIGQPQHF. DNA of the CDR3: TGCAGTGCCCGGACAGGGGGTATTGGTCAGCCCCAGCATTTT.

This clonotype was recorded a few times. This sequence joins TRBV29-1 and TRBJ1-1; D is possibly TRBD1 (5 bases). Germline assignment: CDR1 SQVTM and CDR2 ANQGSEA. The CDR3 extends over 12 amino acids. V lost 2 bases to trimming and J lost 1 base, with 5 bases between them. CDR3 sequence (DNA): TGCAGCGTTGAAAGGGGGAACACTGAAGCTTTCTTT. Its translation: CSVERGNTEAFF.

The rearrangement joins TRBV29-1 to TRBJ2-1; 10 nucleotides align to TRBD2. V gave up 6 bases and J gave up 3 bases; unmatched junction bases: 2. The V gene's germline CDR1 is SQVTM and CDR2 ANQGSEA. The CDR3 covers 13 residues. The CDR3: CSVVAGGYNEQFF. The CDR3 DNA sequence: TGCAGCGTGGTAGCGGGGGGCTACAATGAGCAGTTCTTC.